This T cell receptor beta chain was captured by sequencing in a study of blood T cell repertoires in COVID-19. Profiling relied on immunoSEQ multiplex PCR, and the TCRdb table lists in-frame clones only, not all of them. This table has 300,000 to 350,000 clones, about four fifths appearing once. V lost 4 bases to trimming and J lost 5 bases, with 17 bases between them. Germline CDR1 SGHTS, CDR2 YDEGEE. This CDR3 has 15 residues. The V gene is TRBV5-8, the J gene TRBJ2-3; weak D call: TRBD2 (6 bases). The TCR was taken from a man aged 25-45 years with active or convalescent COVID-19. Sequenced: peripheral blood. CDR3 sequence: CASSTGGLPQDTQYF. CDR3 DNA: TGTGCCAGCAGCACAGGAGGGCTGCCTCAAGATACGCAGTATTTT.